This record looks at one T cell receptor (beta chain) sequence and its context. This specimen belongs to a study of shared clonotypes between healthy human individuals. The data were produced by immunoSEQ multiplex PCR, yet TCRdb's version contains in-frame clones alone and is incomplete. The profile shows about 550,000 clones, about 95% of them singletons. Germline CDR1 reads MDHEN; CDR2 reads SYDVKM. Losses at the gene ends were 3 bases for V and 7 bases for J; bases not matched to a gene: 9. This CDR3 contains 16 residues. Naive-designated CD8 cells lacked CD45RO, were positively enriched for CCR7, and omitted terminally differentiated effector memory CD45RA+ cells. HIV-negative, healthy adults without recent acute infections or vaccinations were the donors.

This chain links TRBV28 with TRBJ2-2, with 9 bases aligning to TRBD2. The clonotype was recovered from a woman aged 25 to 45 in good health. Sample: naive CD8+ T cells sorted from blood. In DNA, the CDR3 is TGTGCCAGCAGTTTGGGGGCGGGAGGGATCAGCGGGGAGCTGTTTTTT. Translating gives CASSLGAGGISGELFF. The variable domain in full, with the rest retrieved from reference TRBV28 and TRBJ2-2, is DVKVTQSSRYLVKRTGEKVFLECVQDMDHENMFWYRQDPGLGLRLIYFSYDVKMKEKGDIPEGYSVSREKKERFSLILESASTNQTSMYLCASSLGAGGISGELFFGEGSRLTVL.